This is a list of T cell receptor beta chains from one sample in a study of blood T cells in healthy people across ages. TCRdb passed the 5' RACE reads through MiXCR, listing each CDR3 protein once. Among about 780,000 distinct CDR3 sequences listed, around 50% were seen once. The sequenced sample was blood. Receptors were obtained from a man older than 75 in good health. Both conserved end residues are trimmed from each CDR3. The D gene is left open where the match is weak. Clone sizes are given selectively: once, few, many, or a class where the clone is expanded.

cdr3_aa: SAATVLAGHYEQY; v_call: TRBV20-1; clone_size: NA; d_call: TRBD2; j_call: NA
cdr3_aa: ACSLWTRLQETQY; v_call: TRBV7-2; clone_size: NA; d_call: TRBD2; j_call: TRBJ2-5
cdr3_aa: ASSLSPQETQY; v_call: TRBV7-2; clone_size: NA; d_call: NA; j_call: TRBJ2-5
cdr3_aa: ASALGADTQY; v_call: TRBV6-6; clone_size: NA; d_call: NA; j_call: TRBJ2-3
cdr3_aa: ATSRGDRGLNTEAF; v_call: TRBV15; clone_size: NA; d_call: TRBD1; j_call: TRBJ1-1
cdr3_aa: ASSLRPDRTNYGYT; v_call: TRBV5-1; clone_size: NA; d_call: TRBD1; j_call: TRBJ1-2
cdr3_aa: ASSSRQGARDIQY; v_call: TRBV5-1; clone_size: NA; d_call: TRBD1; j_call: NA
cdr3_aa: SANDRVASSYNEQF; v_call: TRBV20-1; clone_size: many; d_call: TRBD1; j_call: TRBJ2-1
cdr3_aa: ASSPSRARGTDTQY; v_call: TRBV27; clone_size: NA; d_call: NA; j_call: TRBJ2-3
cdr3_aa: ASSYLSSDEQY; v_call: TRBV6-5; clone_size: NA; d_call: NA; j_call: TRBJ2-7
cdr3_aa: ASSLARGQGQETQY; v_call: TRBV7-2; clone_size: NA; d_call: TRBD1; j_call: TRBJ2-5
cdr3_aa: ASSFRGSADTEY; v_call: TRBV12-3/TRBV12-4; clone_size: NA; d_call: TRBD1; j_call: TRBJ2-3
cdr3_aa: ASLLRPKNTEAF; v_call: TRBV6-6; clone_size: NA; d_call: NA; j_call: TRBJ1-1
cdr3_aa: ASRSVREPPHNEQF; v_call: TRBV12-3/TRBV12-4; clone_size: NA; d_call: NA; j_call: TRBJ2-1
cdr3_aa: ASSLVSPYNEQF; v_call: TRBV4-2; clone_size: NA; d_call: NA; j_call: TRBJ2-1
cdr3_aa: ASGFRGNQPQH; v_call: TRBV6-2/TRBV6-3; clone_size: few; d_call: NA; j_call: TRBJ1-5
cdr3_aa: ASSYAGQQETQY; v_call: TRBV6-6; clone_size: NA; d_call: NA; j_call: TRBJ2-5
cdr3_aa: ASIREPDSGANVLT; v_call: TRBV6-2/TRBV6-3; clone_size: NA; d_call: NA; j_call: TRBJ2-6
cdr3_aa: SADGTFSYNEQF; v_call: TRBV20-1; clone_size: NA; d_call: NA; j_call: TRBJ2-1
cdr3_aa: ASSYWEGAAPQH; v_call: TRBV6-6; clone_size: few; d_call: NA; j_call: TRBJ1-5
cdr3_aa: SLSRPNTDTQY; v_call: TRBV29-1; clone_size: NA; d_call: NA; j_call: TRBJ2-3
cdr3_aa: ASSRVRAGTDTQY; v_call: TRBV4-3; clone_size: NA; d_call: NA; j_call: TRBJ2-3
cdr3_aa: ASRILEGPQH; v_call: TRBV6-2/TRBV6-3; clone_size: few; d_call: NA; j_call: TRBJ1-5
cdr3_aa: ASRRNGGTANDEKLF; v_call: TRBV5-1; clone_size: NA; d_call: TRBD1; j_call: TRBJ1-4
cdr3_aa: ASSASGLYTDTQY; v_call: TRBV9; clone_size: NA; d_call: NA; j_call: TRBJ2-3
cdr3_aa: ASSQEALNEQF; v_call: TRBV14; clone_size: few; d_call: NA; j_call: TRBJ2-1
cdr3_aa: ASARDRGIDEQF; v_call: TRBV6-2/TRBV6-3; clone_size: NA; d_call: TRBD1; j_call: TRBJ2-1
cdr3_aa: ASSIGTGYNEQF; v_call: TRBV7-2; clone_size: NA; d_call: NA; j_call: TRBJ2-1
cdr3_aa: ASTQGGGTGELF; v_call: TRBV5-4; clone_size: few; d_call: NA; j_call: TRBJ2-2
cdr3_aa: ASMGSGTTDTQY; v_call: TRBV5-1; clone_size: NA; d_call: TRBD2; j_call: TRBJ2-3
cdr3_aa: ASSRPGLEKF; v_call: TRBV12-3/TRBV12-4; clone_size: NA; d_call: NA; j_call: TRBJ2-1
cdr3_aa: ASSAVSGQGARF; v_call: TRBV5-1; clone_size: many; d_call: TRBD1; j_call: TRBJ2-1
cdr3_aa: ASSLRAPIPSEQF; v_call: TRBV27; clone_size: few; d_call: NA; j_call: TRBJ2-1
cdr3_aa: SALGRAMETQY; v_call: TRBV20-1; clone_size: few; d_call: TRBD2; j_call: TRBJ2-5
cdr3_aa: ASSLGQDGETQY; v_call: TRBV7-9; clone_size: few; d_call: TRBD1; j_call: TRBJ2-5
cdr3_aa: ASSQVPTSVSYEQY; v_call: TRBV4-3; clone_size: NA; d_call: TRBD2; j_call: TRBJ2-7
cdr3_aa: ASSQEQGTYEQY; v_call: TRBV4-2; clone_size: NA; d_call: NA; j_call: TRBJ2-7